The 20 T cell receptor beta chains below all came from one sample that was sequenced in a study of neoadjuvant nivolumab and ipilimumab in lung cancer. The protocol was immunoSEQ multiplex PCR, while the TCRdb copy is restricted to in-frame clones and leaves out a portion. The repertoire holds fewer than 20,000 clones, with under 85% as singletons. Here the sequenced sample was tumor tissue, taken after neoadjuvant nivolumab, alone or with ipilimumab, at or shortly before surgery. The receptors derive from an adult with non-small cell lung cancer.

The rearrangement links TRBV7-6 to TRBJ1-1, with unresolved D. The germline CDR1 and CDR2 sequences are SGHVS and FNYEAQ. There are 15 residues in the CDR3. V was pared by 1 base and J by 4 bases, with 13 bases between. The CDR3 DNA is TGTGCCAGCAGCTTAGGGCCTCGGGGATCCACTGAAGCTTTCTTT. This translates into CASSLGPRGSTEAFF. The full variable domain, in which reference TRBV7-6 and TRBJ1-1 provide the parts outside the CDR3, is GAGVSQSPRYKVTKRGQDVALRCDPISGHVSLYWYRQALGQGPEFLTYFNYEAQQDKSGLPNDRFSAERPEGSISTLTIQRTEQRDSAMYRCASSLGPRGSTEAFFGQGTRLTVV.

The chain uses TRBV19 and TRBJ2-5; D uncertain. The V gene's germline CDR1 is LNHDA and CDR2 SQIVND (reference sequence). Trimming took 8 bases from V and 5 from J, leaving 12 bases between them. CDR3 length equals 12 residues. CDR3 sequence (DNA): TGTGCCAGTGGGTCATTCGGGGAGACCCAGTACTTC. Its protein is CASGSFGETQYF.

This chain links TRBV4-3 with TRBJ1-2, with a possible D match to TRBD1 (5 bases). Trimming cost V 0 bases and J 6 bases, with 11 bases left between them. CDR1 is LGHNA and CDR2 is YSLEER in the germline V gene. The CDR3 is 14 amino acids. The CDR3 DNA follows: TGCGCCAGCAGCCAAGATAGGGGCAGGAATGGCTACACCTTC. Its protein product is CASSQDRGRNGYTF.

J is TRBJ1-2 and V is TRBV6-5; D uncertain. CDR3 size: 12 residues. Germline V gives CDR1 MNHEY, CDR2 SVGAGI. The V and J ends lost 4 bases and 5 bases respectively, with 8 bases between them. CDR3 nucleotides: TGTGCCAGCAGTTCGAGATTTTATGGCTACACCTTC. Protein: CASSSRFYGYTF.

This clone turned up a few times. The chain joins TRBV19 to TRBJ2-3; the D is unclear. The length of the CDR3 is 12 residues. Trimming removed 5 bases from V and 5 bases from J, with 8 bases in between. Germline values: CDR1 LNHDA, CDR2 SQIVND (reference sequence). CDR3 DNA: TGTGCCAGTAGTTCTTCGAGAGATACGCAGTATTTT. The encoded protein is CASSSSRDTQYF.

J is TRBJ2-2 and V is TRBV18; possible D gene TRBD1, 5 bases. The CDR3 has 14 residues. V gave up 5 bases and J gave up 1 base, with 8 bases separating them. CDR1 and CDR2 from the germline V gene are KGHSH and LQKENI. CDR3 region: CASSGQGNTGELFF. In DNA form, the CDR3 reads TGTGCCAGCTCAGGTCAGGGGAACACCGGGGAGCTGTTTTTT.

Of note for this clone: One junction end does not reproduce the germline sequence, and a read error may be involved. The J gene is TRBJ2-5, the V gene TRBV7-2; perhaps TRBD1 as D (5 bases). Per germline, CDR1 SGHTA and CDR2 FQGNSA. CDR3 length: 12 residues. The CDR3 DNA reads TGTGCCAGCAGCTTGACGGACACGGCCAAACACTTC. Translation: CASSLTDTAKHF.

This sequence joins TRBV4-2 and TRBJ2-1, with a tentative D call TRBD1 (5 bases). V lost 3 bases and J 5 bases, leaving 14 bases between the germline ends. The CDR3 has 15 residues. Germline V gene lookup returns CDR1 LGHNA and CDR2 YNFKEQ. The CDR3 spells CASSHTWTPDNEQFF. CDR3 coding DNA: TGTGCCAGCAGCCATACCTGGACACCTGACAATGAGCAGTTCTTC.

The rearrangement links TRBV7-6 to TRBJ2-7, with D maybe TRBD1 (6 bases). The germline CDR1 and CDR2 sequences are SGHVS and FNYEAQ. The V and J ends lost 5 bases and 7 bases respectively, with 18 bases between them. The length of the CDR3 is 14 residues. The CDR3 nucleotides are TGTGCCAGCAGCCCCAACAGGGTGGTCGGTGAGCAGTACTTC. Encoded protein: CASSPNRVVGEQYF.

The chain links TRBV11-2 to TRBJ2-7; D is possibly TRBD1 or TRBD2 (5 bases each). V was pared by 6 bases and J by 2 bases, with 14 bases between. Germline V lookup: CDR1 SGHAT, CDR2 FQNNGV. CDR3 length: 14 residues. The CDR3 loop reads CASRPGTGPYEQYF. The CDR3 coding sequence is TGTGCCAGCAGACCCGGGACGGGCCCCTACGAGCAGTACTTC.

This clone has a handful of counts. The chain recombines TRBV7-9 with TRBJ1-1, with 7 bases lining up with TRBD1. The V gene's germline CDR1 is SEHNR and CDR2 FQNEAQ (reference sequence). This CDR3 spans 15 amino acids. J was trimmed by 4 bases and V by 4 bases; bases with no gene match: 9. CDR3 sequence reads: CASSYLQGLGTEAFF. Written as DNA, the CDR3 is TGTGCCAGCAGCTATTTACAGGGGTTGGGCACTGAAGCTTTCTTT.

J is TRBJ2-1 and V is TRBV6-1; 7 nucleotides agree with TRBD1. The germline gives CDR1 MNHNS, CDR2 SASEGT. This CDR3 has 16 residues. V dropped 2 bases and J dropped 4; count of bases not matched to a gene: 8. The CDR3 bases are TGTGCCAGCAGTGAATCAGGACAGGTCAAATACAATGAGCAGTTCTTC. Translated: CASSESGQVKYNEQFF.

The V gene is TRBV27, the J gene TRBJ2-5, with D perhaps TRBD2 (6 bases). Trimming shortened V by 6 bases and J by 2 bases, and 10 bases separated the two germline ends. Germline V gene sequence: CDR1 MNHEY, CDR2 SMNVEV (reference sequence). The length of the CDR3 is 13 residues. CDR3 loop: CASRPGTQETQYF. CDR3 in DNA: TGTGCCAGCAGGCCCGGGACTCAAGAGACCCAGTACTTC.

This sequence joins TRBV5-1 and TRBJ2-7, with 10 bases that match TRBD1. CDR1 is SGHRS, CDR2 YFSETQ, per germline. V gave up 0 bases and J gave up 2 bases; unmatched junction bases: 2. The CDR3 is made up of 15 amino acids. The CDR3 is CASSLGTGGTYEQYF. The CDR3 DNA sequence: TGCGCCAGCAGCTTGGGGACAGGGGGTACCTACGAGCAGTACTTC.

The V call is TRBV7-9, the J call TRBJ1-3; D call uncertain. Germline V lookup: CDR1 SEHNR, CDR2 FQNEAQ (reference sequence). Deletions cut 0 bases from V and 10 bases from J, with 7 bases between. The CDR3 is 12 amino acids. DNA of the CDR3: TGTGCCAGCAGCTTAGCTATGGGAACCATATATTTT. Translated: CASSLAMGTIYF.

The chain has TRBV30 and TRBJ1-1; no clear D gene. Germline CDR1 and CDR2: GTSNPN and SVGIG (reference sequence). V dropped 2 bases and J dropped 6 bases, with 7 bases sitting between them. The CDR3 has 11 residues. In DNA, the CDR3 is TGTGCCTGGAGTTTGGGTCCTGAAGCTTTCTTT. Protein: CAWSLGPEAFF.

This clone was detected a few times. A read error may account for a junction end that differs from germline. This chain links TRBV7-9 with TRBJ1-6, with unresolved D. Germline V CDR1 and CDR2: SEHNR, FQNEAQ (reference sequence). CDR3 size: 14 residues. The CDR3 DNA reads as TGTGCCAGCAGCCGGACCTCCCATAATTCACCCCTCCACTTT. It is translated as CASSRTSHNSPLHF.

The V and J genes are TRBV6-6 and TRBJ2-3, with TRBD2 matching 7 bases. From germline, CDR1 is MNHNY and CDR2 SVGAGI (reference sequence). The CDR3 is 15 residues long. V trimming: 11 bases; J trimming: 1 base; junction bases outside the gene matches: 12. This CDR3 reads CAALMGGGRTDTQYF. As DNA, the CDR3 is TGTGCCGCTTTAATGGGCGGGGGTCGCACAGATACGCAGTATTTT.

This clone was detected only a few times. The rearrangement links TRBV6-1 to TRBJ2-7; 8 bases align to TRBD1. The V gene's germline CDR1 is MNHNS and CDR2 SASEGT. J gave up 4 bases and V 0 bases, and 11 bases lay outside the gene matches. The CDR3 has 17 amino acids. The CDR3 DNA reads TGTGCCAGCAGTGAAGCTTTCGGACAGGGAGGAAGGTACGAGCAGTACTTC. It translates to CASSEAFGQGGRYEQYF.

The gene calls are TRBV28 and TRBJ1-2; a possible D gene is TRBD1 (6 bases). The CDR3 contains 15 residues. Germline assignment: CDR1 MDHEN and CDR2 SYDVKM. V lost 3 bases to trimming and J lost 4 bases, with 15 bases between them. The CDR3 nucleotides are TGTGCCAGCAGTTTCGGGGGGGCGCGGTTCTATGGCTACACCTTC. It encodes CASSFGGARFYGYTF.